Presented here are 19 T cell receptor beta chains from one specimen sequenced in a study of control samples from healthy donors and cancer patients. Profiled with immunoSEQ multiplex PCR; TCRdb holds only in-frame clones, not every one. This sample has roughly 120,000 clones, with 85% to 90% found just once. Sequencing was done on a sample of PBMCs. Receptors originate from a woman aged 45 to 65 with colorectal cancer.

CDR3 protein: CASSLRTSGVTDTQYF. DNA of the CDR3: TGTGCCAGCAGCCTAAGGACTAGCGGGGTCACAGATACGCAGTATTTT. This rearrangement joins TRBV11-3 to TRBJ2-3, with TRBD2 identical over 12 bases. Germline CDR1 reads SGHNT; CDR2 reads YENEEA. The V gene end was trimmed by 5 bases and the J gene end by 2 bases; junction bases not matched to a gene: 5. This CDR3 spans 16 amino acids.

This rearrangement joins TRBV3-1 (or the pseudogene TRBV3-2) to TRBJ2-5; 8 nucleotides agree with TRBD2. Trimming took 1 base from V and 5 from J; bases not matched to a gene: 6. Germline lookup yields CDR1 LGHDT and CDR2 YNNKEL (reference sequence). The CDR3 has 15 residues. This CDR3 is CASSQVGASGETQYF. DNA of the CDR3: TGTGCCAGCAGCCAAGTCGGGGCTAGCGGGGAGACCCAGTACTTC.

V gene TRBV11-3 combines with J gene TRBJ2-1, with D unclear. Germline CDR1 reads SGHNT; CDR2 reads YENEEA. This CDR3 has 14 amino acids. Deletions cut 1 base from V and 0 bases from J, with 4 bases between. CDR3 DNA sequence: TGTGCCAGCAGCTTAGGGAGCTCCTACAATGAGCAGTTCTTC. Protein: CASSLGSSYNEQFF. Combining the CDR3 with reference TRBV11-3 and TRBJ2-1 gives the whole variable domain EAGVVQSPRYKIIEKKQPVAFWCNPISGHNTLYWYLQNLGQGPELLIRYENEEAVDDSQLPKDRFSAERLKGVDSTLKIQPAELGDSAVYLCASSLGSSYNEQFFGPGTRLTVL.

This clone was seen a single time. The genes are TRBV11-3 and TRBJ1-1; D not certain. V lost 5 bases and J 5 bases, leaving 12 bases between the germline ends. The CDR3 sequence is 13 residues long. Germline values: CDR1 SGHNT, CDR2 YENEEA. CDR3 loop: CASSPEGNTEAFF. CDR3 nucleotides: TGTGCCAGCAGCCCTGAAGGGAATACTGAAGCTTTCTTT.

V usage is TRBV2 and J usage is TRBJ2-7; 10 bases line up with TRBD2. With V trimmed by 2 bases and J by 3 bases, 16 bases remained unmatched. This CDR3 is built from 19 residues. The germline V gene encodes CDR1 SNHLY and CDR2 FYNNEI. The CDR3 loop reads CASSESHPRLAGVNYEQYF. The CDR3 DNA sequence: TGTGCCAGCAGTGAATCGCATCCTCGGCTAGCGGGAGTGAACTACGAGCAGTACTTC.

The chain uses TRBV14 and TRBJ1-1; the D is unclear. The V gene lost 0 bases and the J gene lost 3 bases, with 11 bases spanning the gap. CDR3 length: 15 amino acids. Germline assignment: CDR1 SGHDN and CDR2 FVKESK. Here the CDR3 reads CASSQDLGVYTEAFF. The CDR3 DNA is TGTGCCAGCAGCCAAGATCTTGGGGTATACACTGAAGCTTTCTTT. The full variable domain, completed using reference TRBV14 and TRBJ1-1, is EAGVTQFPSHSVIEKGQTVTLRCDPISGHDNLYWYRRVMGKEIKFLLHFVKESKQDESGMPNNRFLAERTGGTYSTLKVQPAELEDSGVYFCASSQDLGVYTEAFFGQGTRLTVV.

This clone was recorded a few times. At the DNA level, this CDR3 is encoded by other sequences in the same sample as well. The chain carries TRBV5-1 and TRBJ1-1; TRBD1 matches 8 bases. The CDR3 contains 12 residues. Germline lookup yields CDR1 SGHRS and CDR2 YFSETQ. V dropped 10 bases and J dropped 3; count of bases not matched to a gene: 5. Here the CDR3 reads CAGKQGDTEAFF. The CDR3 DNA sequence: TGCGCCGGTAAACAGGGGGACACTGAAGCTTTCTTT.

The CDR3 sequence is CASSISRQGAGGAFF. CDR3 bases: TGTGCCAGTAGTATATCAAGACAGGGGGCTGGCGGAGCTTTCTTT. The chain has TRBV19 and TRBJ1-1, with TRBD1 identical over 10 bases. CDR3 length: 15 residues. Germline CDR1 is LNHDA and CDR2 is SQIVND (reference sequence). The trim removed 2 bases at V and 10 bases at J, leaving 10 bases unmatched.

The V and J genes are TRBV10-3 and TRBJ1-5; 8 positions agree with TRBD1. The CDR3 is made up of 17 amino acids. Germline V gives CDR1 ENHRY, CDR2 SYGVKD. V was clipped by 0 bases and J by 2 bases; unmatched bases: 6. The CDR3 here is CAISESAGGQGNQPQHF. CDR3 nucleotides: TGTGCCATCAGTGAGTCAGCAGGGGGCCAGGGCAATCAGCCCCAGCATTTT.

The table lists this clone with a count of one. V and J are TRBV27 and TRBJ2-5; 9 bases match TRBD2. Germline values: CDR1 MNHEY, CDR2 SMNVEV (reference sequence). This CDR3 comprises 14 residues. Trimming removed 4 bases from V and 3 bases from J; junction bases left unmatched: 3. The CDR3 region has the DNA TGTGCCAGCAGTTCTCTAGCGGGGAAAGAGACCCAGTACTTC. The encoded protein is CASSSLAGKETQYF.

The chain is built from TRBV5-6 and TRBJ2-2; 7 bases are shared with TRBD1. V dropped 1 base and J dropped 6; count of bases not matched to a gene: 3. The CDR3 contains 14 residues. CDR1 is SGHDT, CDR2 YYEEEE, per germline. The CDR3 DNA sequence: TGTGCCAGCAGCTTGACAGGGGCGGCCGGGGAGCTGTTTTTT. Its protein product is CASSLTGAAGELFF.

This clone was counted only a few times. The chain has TRBV19 and TRBJ1-2; D is possibly TRBD1 (5 bases). There are 14 residues in the CDR3. Germline V gene sequence: CDR1 LNHDA, CDR2 SQIVND (reference sequence). V was shortened by 2 bases and J by 8 bases, with 15 bases between the two germline ends. Written as DNA, the CDR3 is TGTGCCAGTAGTATAAGTCCAGGGATCCAGGGCTACACCTTC. It yields the protein CASSISPGIQGYTF.

CDR3: CASSQTGNEQYF. CDR3 sequence (DNA): TGTGCCAGCAGCCAAACGGGGAACGAGCAGTACTTC. The genes are TRBV3-1 (or the pseudogene TRBV3-2) and TRBJ2-7; D possibly corresponds to TRBD2 (5 bases). The CDR3 loop spans 12 amino acids. The V gene lost 2 bases and the J gene lost 5 bases, with 7 bases spanning the gap. Germline lookup yields CDR1 LGHDT and CDR2 YNNKEL (reference sequence).

The chain carries TRBV30 and TRBJ1-3; D remains ambiguous. With 7 bases removed from V and 0 bases from J, the gap between germline ends came to 19 bases. This CDR3 has 16 residues. Germline assignment: CDR1 GTSNPN and CDR2 SVGIG (reference sequence). DNA for the CDR3: TGTGCCTCCCAGCGAGGGCCCCAGAGCTCTGGAAACACCATATATTTT. Protein product: CASQRGPQSSGNTIYF.

This chain links TRBV19 with TRBJ2-7; weak D call: TRBD2 (6 bases). There are 12 residues in the CDR3. Germline V CDR1 and CDR2: LNHDA, SQIVND (reference sequence). Between the trimmed V and J ends, which lost 6 bases and 6 bases, there was a span of 12 bases. The CDR3 protein is CASSGTSGEQYF. The CDR3 nucleotides read TGTGCCAGTAGCGGGACTTCCGGCGAGCAGTACTTC. The full variable domain, completed using reference TRBV19 and TRBJ2-7, is DGGITQSPKYLFRKEGQNVTLSCEQNLNHDAMYWYRQDPGQGLRLIYYSQIVNDFQKGDIAEGYSVSREKKESFPLTVTSAQKNPTAFYLCASSGTSGEQYFGPGTRLTVT.

This chain uses TRBV28 with TRBJ1-5; D is ambiguous. With 7 bases removed from V and 2 bases from J, the gap between germline ends came to 12 bases. Germline V gene data show CDR1 as MDHEN and CDR2 as SYDVKM. The CDR3 has 14 residues. This CDR3 is CASILSVGNQPQHF. CDR3 coding DNA: TGTGCCAGCATTCTGTCAGTCGGCAATCAGCCCCAGCATTTT.

The chain carries TRBV7-2 and TRBJ1-2; no clear D. Trimming removed 3 bases at V and 5 bases at J, with 13 bases between. The length of the CDR3 is 14 residues. The germline V gene encodes CDR1 SGHTA and CDR2 FQGNSA. The CDR3 sequence: CASSLTTGYYGYTF. The CDR3 coding sequence is TGTGCCAGCAGCTTGACCACGGGGTATTATGGCTACACCTTC.

This clone was picked up one time. The V gene is TRBV4-1, the J gene TRBJ2-2; 8 nucleotides agree with TRBD2. This CDR3 contains 17 residues. The V and J ends lost 3 bases and 4 bases, in that order; junction bases with no gene match: 10. Germline V lookup: CDR1 MGHRA, CDR2 YSYEKL. CDR3 coding DNA: TGCGCCAGCAGCCATTCGGGAGGGACGGTAACCACCGGGGAGCTGTTTTTT. It yields the protein CASSHSGGTVTTGELFF.

The CDR3 sequence: CASSPEGQGSRGYTF. The CDR3 region has the DNA TGTGCCAGCAGCCCCGAAGGCCAGGGTTCGAGGGGCTACACCTTC. The chain recombines TRBV7-9 with TRBJ1-2; tentatively, D is TRBD1 (5 bases). The CDR3 covers 15 residues. V was trimmed by 5 bases and J by 8 bases, leaving 21 bases between them. In germline, CDR1 is SEHNR, CDR2 FQNEAQ (reference sequence).